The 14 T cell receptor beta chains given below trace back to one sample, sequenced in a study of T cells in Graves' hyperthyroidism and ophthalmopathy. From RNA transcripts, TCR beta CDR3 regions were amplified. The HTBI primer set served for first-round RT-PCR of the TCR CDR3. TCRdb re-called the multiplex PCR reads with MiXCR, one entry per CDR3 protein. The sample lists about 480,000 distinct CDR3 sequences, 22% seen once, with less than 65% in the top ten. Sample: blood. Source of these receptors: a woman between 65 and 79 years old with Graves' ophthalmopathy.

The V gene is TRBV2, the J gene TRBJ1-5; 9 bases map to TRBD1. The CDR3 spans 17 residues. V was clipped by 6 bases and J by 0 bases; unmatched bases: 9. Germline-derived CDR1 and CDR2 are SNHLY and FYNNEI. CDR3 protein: CASSALRDRVSNQPQHF. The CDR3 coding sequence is TGTGCCAGCAGCGCCCTCCGGGACAGGGTTAGCAATCAGCCCCAGCATTTT.

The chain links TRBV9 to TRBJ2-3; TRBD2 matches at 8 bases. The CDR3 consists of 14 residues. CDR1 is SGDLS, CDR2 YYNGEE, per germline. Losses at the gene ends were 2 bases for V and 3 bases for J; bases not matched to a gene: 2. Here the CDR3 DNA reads TGTGCCAGCAGCGTTAGCGGGATGACAGATACGCAGTATTTT. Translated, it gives CASSVSGMTDTQYF.

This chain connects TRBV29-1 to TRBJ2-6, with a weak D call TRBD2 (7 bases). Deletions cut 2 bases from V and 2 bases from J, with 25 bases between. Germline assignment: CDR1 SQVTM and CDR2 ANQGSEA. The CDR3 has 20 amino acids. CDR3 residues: CSVESKDRIPGGTGANVLTF. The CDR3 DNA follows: TGCAGCGTTGAATCTAAGGACAGAATCCCGGGAGGTACTGGGGCCAACGTCCTGACTTTC.

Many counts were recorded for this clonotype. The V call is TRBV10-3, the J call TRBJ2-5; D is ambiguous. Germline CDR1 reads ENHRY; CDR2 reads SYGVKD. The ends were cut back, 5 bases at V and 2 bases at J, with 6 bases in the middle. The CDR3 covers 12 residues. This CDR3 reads CAISRTQETQYF. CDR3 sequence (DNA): TGTGCCATCAGTCGGACGCAAGAGACCCAGTACTTC.

In DNA, the CDR3 is TGTGCCAGTAGTATCGGGCCGATGAACACCGGGGAGCTGTTTTTT. As protein: CASSIGPMNTGELFF. This rearrangement joins TRBV19 to TRBJ2-2; D uncertain. Germline V lookup: CDR1 LNHDA, CDR2 SQIVND (reference sequence). Trimming removed 3 bases at V and 1 base at J, with 9 bases between. The CDR3 has 15 amino acids.

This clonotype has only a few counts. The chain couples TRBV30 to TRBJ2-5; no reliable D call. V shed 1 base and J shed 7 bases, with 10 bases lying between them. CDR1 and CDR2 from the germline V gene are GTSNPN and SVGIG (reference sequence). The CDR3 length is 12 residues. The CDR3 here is CAWSDSPGTQYF. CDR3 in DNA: TGTGCCTGGAGTGATTCCCCGGGGACCCAGTACTTC.

This chain's CDR3 is CASSERAGSAKNIQYF. The CDR3 DNA reads as TGTGCCAGCAGTGAACGAGCAGGGTCCGCCAAAAACATTCAGTACTTC. The rearrangement links TRBV6-1 to TRBJ2-4; tentatively, D is TRBD1 (5 bases). This CDR3 is built from 16 residues. CDR1 is MNHNS, CDR2 SASEGT, per germline. With 2 bases removed from V and 1 base from J, the gap between germline ends came to 12 bases.

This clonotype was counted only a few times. The CDR3 region is CASSQRGGEQYF. In DNA, the CDR3 is TGTGCCAGCAGCCAGAGAGGAGGCGAGCAGTACTTC. The chain joins TRBV3-1 to TRBJ2-7, with D tentatively TRBD2 (5 bases). This CDR3 is 12 amino acids long. The germline gives CDR1 LGHDT, CDR2 YNNKEL (reference sequence). Trimming took 3 bases from V and 6 from J, leaving 9 bases between them.

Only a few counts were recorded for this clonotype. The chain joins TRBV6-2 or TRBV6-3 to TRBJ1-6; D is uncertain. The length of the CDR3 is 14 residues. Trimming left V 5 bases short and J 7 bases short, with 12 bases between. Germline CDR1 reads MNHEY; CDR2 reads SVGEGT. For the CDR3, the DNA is TGTGCCAGCAGTAACGGCGCGGACAATTCACCCCTCCACTTT. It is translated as CASSNGADNSPLHF.

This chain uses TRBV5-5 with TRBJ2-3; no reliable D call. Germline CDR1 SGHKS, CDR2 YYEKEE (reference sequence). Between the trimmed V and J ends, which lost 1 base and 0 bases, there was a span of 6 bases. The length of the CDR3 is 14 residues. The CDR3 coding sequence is TGTGCCAGCAGCTTGATTCGGAGCACAGATACGCAGTATTTT. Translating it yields CASSLIRSTDTQYF.

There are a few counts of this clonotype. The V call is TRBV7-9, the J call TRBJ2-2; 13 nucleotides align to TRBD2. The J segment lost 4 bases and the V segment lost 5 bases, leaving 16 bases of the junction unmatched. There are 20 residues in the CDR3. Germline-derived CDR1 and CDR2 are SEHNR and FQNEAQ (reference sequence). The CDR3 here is CASSPYYRGLAGVRTGELFF. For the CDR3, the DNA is TGTGCCAGCAGCCCCTATTACCGAGGACTAGCGGGAGTACGCACCGGGGAGCTGTTTTTT.

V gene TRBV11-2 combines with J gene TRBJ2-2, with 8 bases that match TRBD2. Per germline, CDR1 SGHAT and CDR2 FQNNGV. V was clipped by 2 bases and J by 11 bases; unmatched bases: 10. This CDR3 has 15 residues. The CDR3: CASSLSRLAHSELFF. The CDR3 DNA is TGTGCCAGCAGCTTATCGAGACTAGCGCATTCAGAGCTGTTTTTT.

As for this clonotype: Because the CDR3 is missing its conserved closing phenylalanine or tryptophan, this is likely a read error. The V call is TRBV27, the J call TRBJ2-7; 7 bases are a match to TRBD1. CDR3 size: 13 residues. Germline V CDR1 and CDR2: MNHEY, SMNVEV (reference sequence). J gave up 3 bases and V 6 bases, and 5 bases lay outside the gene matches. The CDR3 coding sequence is TGTGCCAGCAGCTTACAGGGGAACTACGAGCAGTACCTC. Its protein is CASSLQGNYEQYL.

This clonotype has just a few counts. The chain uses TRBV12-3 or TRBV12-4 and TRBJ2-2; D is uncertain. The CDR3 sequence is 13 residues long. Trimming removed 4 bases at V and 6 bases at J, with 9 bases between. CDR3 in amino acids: CASSWKGPGELFF. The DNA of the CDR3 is TGTGCCAGCAGTTGGAAAGGGCCCGGGGAGCTGTTTTTT.